This T cell receptor (beta chain) comes out of a study of CD8+ T cells in alopecia areata. Study-level background: Each of the treated patients was given oral tofacitinib, 5 to 10 mg twice daily, for moderate-to-severe alopecia areata.

Following extraction, RNA underwent reverse transcription to cDNA, which served as the sequencing template. Sequencing was performed with immunoSEQ multiplex PCR; in TCRdb, only in-frame clones are kept and a portion is missing. The sample records approximately 110,000 clones, 50% to 75% being singletons. Treatment denoted: oral pan-JAK inhibitor, 5-10 mg twice daily. This sample comprised CD8+ T cells sorted from blood, obtained at week 24, from a patient treated with tofacitinib. This clonotype originated in a human donor with alopecia areata.

CDR3 region: CASSSEGAYGYTF. CDR3 DNA: TGTGCCAGCAGTTCGGAGGGGGCCTATGGCTACACCTTC. The rearrangement uses TRBV27 and TRBJ1-2, with TRBD1 matching 7 bases. Per the germline V gene, CDR1 is MNHEY and CDR2 is SMNVEV (reference sequence). The CDR3 runs to 13 residues. Losses at the gene ends were 4 bases for V and 4 bases for J; bases not matched to a gene: 3.